What follows are 14 T cell receptor beta chains derived from one specimen sequenced in a study of T cell responses to AZD1222 COVID-19 vaccine. This table comes from immunoSEQ multiplex PCR, and its TCRdb copy is limited to in-frame clones, with some not included. Seen here are 60,000 to 100,000 clones, 92% observed once, and the top ten hold roughly 7%. Sequenced material: peripheral blood, taken on day 0 of MenACWY control vaccination. These receptors originate from an adult in good health.

The V gene is TRBV7-2, the J gene TRBJ2-1; 13 nucleotides match TRBD2. From germline, CDR1 is SGHTA and CDR2 FQGNSA. This CDR3 has 15 amino acids. J gave up 4 bases and V 5 bases, and 2 bases lay outside the gene matches. The CDR3 region has the DNA TGTGCCAGCAGCCCGACTAGCGGGGGGTACAATGAGCAGTTCTTC. It codes for CASSPTSGGYNEQFF.

The chain links TRBV28 to TRBJ1-5; the match to TRBD1 covers 8 bases. The V and J ends lost 6 bases and 0 bases, in that order; junction bases with no gene match: 13. Germline assignment: CDR1 MDHEN and CDR2 SYDVKM. This CDR3 spans 18 amino acids. The DNA of the CDR3 is TGTGCCAGCAGGACGCCAGGGGGCATTATGGATAGCAATCAGCCCCAGCATTTT. Its translation is CASRTPGGIMDSNQPQHF.

V usage is TRBV6-2 or TRBV6-3 and J usage is TRBJ2-3; D gene ambiguous. Trimming removed 2 bases from V and 4 bases from J, with 7 bases in between. CDR1 is MNHEY, CDR2 SVGEGT, per germline. The CDR3 runs to 13 residues. The CDR3 reads CASSYGTPDTQYF. The DNA for the CDR3 is TGTGCCAGCAGTTACGGTACTCCAGATACGCAGTATTTT.

The chain uses TRBV18 and TRBJ1-5; D is uncertain. V was clipped by 3 bases and J by 3 bases, with 15 bases between them. The CDR3 runs 16 residues. CDR1 KGHSH and CDR2 LQKENI come from the germline V gene. CDR3 coding DNA: TGTGCCAGCTCACCCGCGGCAGGAGATGCCAATCAGCCCCAGCATTTT. This translates into CASSPAAGDANQPQHF.

The chain uses TRBV19 and TRBJ1-5; 10 nucleotides match TRBD1. V was pared by 3 bases and J by 4 bases, with 3 bases of the junction left unmatched. The CDR3 has 15 residues. Germline V gives CDR1 LNHDA, CDR2 SQIVND (reference sequence). CDR3 protein: CASSITGQGNQPQHF. CDR3 DNA sequence: TGTGCCAGTAGTATTACGGGACAGGGGAATCAGCCCCAGCATTTT.

The rearrangement uses TRBV30 and TRBJ2-7; 13 bases fit TRBD2. The CDR3 has 14 amino acids. From germline, CDR1 is GTSNPN and CDR2 SVGIG (reference sequence). Trimming took 5 bases from V and 10 from J; bases not matched to a gene: 11. CDR3 amino acids: CAWSPETSGGVQYF. The CDR3 region has the DNA TGTGCCTGGTCGCCCGAAACTAGCGGGGGGGTTCAGTACTTC.

The gene calls are TRBV28 and TRBJ1-2; possibly TRBD1 for D (5 bases). V shed 4 bases and J shed 8 bases, with 11 bases lying between them. Germline values: CDR1 MDHEN, CDR2 SYDVKM. This CDR3 region has 12 residues. The CDR3 reads CASSSGTMGYTF. The CDR3 bases are TGTGCCAGCAGTTCCGGGACGATGGGCTACACCTTC.

The rearrangement uses TRBV6-5 and TRBJ1-2; a weak D match, TRBD1 (6 bases). The V gene lost 0 bases and the J gene lost 6 bases, with 8 bases spanning the gap. The CDR3 spans 13 residues. Germline V gene data show CDR1 as MNHEY and CDR2 as SVGAGI. The CDR3 loop is CASSYSDRHGYTF. As DNA, the CDR3 is TGTGCCAGCAGTTACTCCGACAGGCATGGCTACACCTTC.

This clone was detected only once. This sequence joins TRBV19 and TRBJ1-5, with 10 bases matching TRBD1. This CDR3 spans 13 amino acids. CDR1 is LNHDA, CDR2 SQIVND, per germline (reference sequence). V lost 8 bases and J lost 5; bases outside the gene matches: 3. The CDR3 DNA reads TGTGCCAGTGCCGGGACAGGGGATCAGCCCCAGCATTTT. It yields the protein CASAGTGDQPQHF.

The chain uses TRBV3-1 (or the pseudogene TRBV3-2) and TRBJ1-5; possibly TRBD1 for D (5 bases). The CDR3 totals 15 residues. Germline V gives CDR1 LGHDT, CDR2 YNNKEL (reference sequence). V lost 4 bases and J lost 5, with 15 bases in between. In DNA form, the CDR3 reads TGTGCCAGCAGCCCAGCCGGGACCCGGGATCAGCCCCAGCATTTT. Protein sequence: CASSPAGTRDQPQHF.

The rearrangement uses TRBV5-1 and TRBJ1-1; D ambiguous. The CDR3 is made up of 13 amino acids. Germline V gene sequence: CDR1 SGHRS, CDR2 YFSETQ. The V end was cut by 0 bases, the J end by 3 bases, with 6 bases between. The CDR3 is CASSLGRHTEAFF. The CDR3 DNA is TGCGCCAGCAGCTTGGGAAGACACACTGAAGCTTTCTTT.

This chain links TRBV3-1 (or the pseudogene TRBV3-2) with TRBJ2-5, with D perhaps TRBD2 (5 bases). The CDR3 runs to 13 residues. Germline CDR1 and CDR2: LGHDT and YNNKEL (reference sequence). Trimming removed 1 base at V and 2 bases at J, with 5 bases between. The CDR3 bases are TGTGCCAGCAGCCAAGGGGAGCAAGAGACCCAGTACTTC. Translated: CASSQGEQETQYF.

Only one count was recorded for this clone. The chain couples TRBV20-1 to TRBJ1-5; no clear D gene. Germline V gene sequence: CDR1 DFQATT, CDR2 SNEGSKA (reference sequence). V lost 3 bases and J lost 4, with 7 bases in between. CDR3 size: 12 residues. In nucleotides, the CDR3 is TGCAGTGCTAGTCGAGTAAATCAGCCCCAGCATTTT. It encodes CSASRVNQPQHF.

This clone is a singleton in its sample. Here the CDR3 reads CSVEIGQGARGYTF. The CDR3 DNA follows: TGCAGCGTTGAAATAGGACAGGGGGCGCGTGGCTACACCTTC. The gene calls are TRBV29-1 and TRBJ1-2; 11 bases are a match to TRBD1. The junction had 6 bases not matched to a gene; V was cut back by 2 bases and J by 7 bases. The CDR3 runs 14 residues. CDR1 SQVTM and CDR2 ANQGSEA come from the germline V gene.